The 25 T cell receptor beta chains listed next were all sequenced from one sample in a study of CD8 T cells in ankylosing spondylitis. MiXCR was run by TCRdb on the 5' RACE reads, yielding one entry per CDR3 protein. The table shows hundreds of thousands of distinct CDR3 sequences, with around 19% occurring only once. The source material was blood, either unsorted or a sorted T cell fraction (not recorded which). The receptors here all came from a male donor with ankylosing spondylitis or in good health (not recorded which).

This clonotype was seen repeatedly, ten times or more. The chain employs TRBV6-5 and TRBJ1-3, with a possible D match to TRBD1 (5 bases). The CDR3 consists of 16 residues. The ends were cut back, 3 bases at V and 0 bases at J, with 12 bases in the middle. From germline, CDR1 is MNHEY and CDR2 SVGAGI. Here the CDR3 reads CASSYNRPSSGNTIYF. CDR3 nucleotide sequence: TGTGCCAGCAGTTATAACAGGCCCAGCTCTGGAAACACCATATATTTT.

The V gene is TRBV5-5, the J gene TRBJ2-7; maybe TRBD1 (6 bases). Trimming pared 0 bases from V and 6 bases from J, leaving 13 bases between. The CDR3 spans 14 residues. CDR1 and CDR2 (germline): SGHKS, YYEKEE (reference sequence). CDR3 in DNA: TGTGCCAGCAGCTTGGTGGCGACAGGCACCGAGCAGTACGTC. This sequence encodes CASSLVATGTEQYV.

The table lists this clonotype with a few counts. The V and J genes are TRBV3-1 and TRBJ2-3; 12 bases agree with TRBD2. Germline V gives CDR1 LGHDT, CDR2 YNNKEL (reference sequence). J gave up 2 bases and V 5 bases, and 8 bases lay outside the gene matches. The CDR3 contains 17 residues. CDR3 nucleotide sequence: TGTGCCAGCAGCAAACCGGGACTAGCGGGTGTCACAGATACGCAGTATTTT. Protein: CASSKPGLAGVTDTQYF.

This clonotype was observed many times. The gene calls are TRBV20-1 and TRBJ1-2; TRBD1 is a possible D gene (5 bases). The V end lost 5 bases, the J end lost 2 bases, and 12 bases lay between the germline ends. CDR1 is DFQATT, CDR2 SNEGSKA, per germline (reference sequence). The length of the CDR3 is 13 residues. CDR3 DNA: TGCAGTGCTTTTGGGGGGTCCAACTATGGCTACACCTTC. Its protein product is CSAFGGSNYGYTF.

The chain uses TRBV29-1 and TRBJ2-3; no clear D gene. From germline, CDR1 is SQVTM and CDR2 ANQGSEA. Trimming took 7 bases from V and 0 from J, leaving 14 bases between them. CDR3 length: 14 residues. CDR3 nucleotide sequence: TGCAGCGCCCAAACGGCGGCGAGCACAGATACGCAGTATTTT. It translates to CSAQTAASTDTQYF.

Many counts were recorded for this clonotype. The J gene is TRBJ2-3, the V gene TRBV20-1; 10 bases map to TRBD2. The V gene end was trimmed by 0 bases and the J gene end by 0 bases; junction bases not matched to a gene: 3. The CDR3 loop spans 16 amino acids. The germline V gene has CDR1 DFQATT and CDR2 SNEGSKA (reference sequence). The CDR3 nucleotides are TGCAGTGCTAGAGATCTACTAGCGGGAAGCACAGATACGCAGTATTTT. It translates to CSARDLLAGSTDTQYF.

The chain joins TRBV6-1 to TRBJ1-1; the D is unclear. The V gene lost 5 bases and the J gene lost 1 base, with 11 bases spanning the gap. Germline V CDR1 and CDR2: MNHNS, SASEGT. This CDR3 has 14 amino acids. CDR3 residues: CASSPMVENTEAFF. The DNA for the CDR3 is TGTGCCAGCAGTCCCATGGTGGAGAACACTGAAGCTTTCTTT.

As to this clonotype: A read error may explain this, as a much larger clone is one base away. This chain uses TRBV12-3 or TRBV12-4 with TRBJ2-5; the D is unclear. This CDR3 is built from 14 residues. Here the CDR3 reads CTSSFGVTAETQYF. As DNA, the CDR3 is TGTACCAGCAGTTTCGGCGTAACAGCGGAGACCCAGTACTTC.

The gene calls are TRBV6-5 and TRBJ2-3; D uncertain. Germline CDR1 reads MNHEY; CDR2 reads SVGAGI. The CDR3 totals 12 residues. V was trimmed by 5 bases and J by 15 bases, leaving 18 bases between them. CDR3 DNA: TGTGCCAGCAGTGGACCGGACGGAGTACGATATTTT. It is translated as CASSGPDGVRYF.

The rearrangement uses TRBV12-3 or TRBV12-4 and TRBJ1-5; TRBD1 agrees at 8 bases. The trim removed 5 bases at V and 1 base at J, leaving 4 bases unmatched. This CDR3 has 15 residues. CDR3 loop: CASSRGQGSNQPQHF. CDR3 nucleotides: TGTGCCAGCAGTCGCGGACAGGGAAGCAATCAGCCCCAGCATTTT.

The chain employs TRBV21-1 and TRBJ1-4; the table names TRBD1, a call not compared with the DNA. TRBV21-1 is a listed pseudogene. The CDR3 extends over 12 amino acids. This chain's CDR3 is CASSGQGEKLFF. CDR3 nucleotide sequence: TGTGCCAGCAGCGGTCAGGGGGAAAAACTGTTTTTT.

This clonotype came up many times. This chain links TRBV29-1 with TRBJ1-2; 10 nucleotides match TRBD1. J was trimmed by 3 bases and V by 3 bases; bases with no gene match: 4. The germline V gene encodes CDR1 SQVTM and CDR2 ANQGSEA. This CDR3 is 14 amino acids long. The CDR3 nucleotides read TGCAGCGTTGAGGGGACAGGGGACGACTATGGCTACACCTTC. It specifies CSVEGTGDDYGYTF. Using reference TRBV29-1 and TRBJ1-2 for the parts outside the CDR3, the full variable domain is SAVISQKPSRDICQRGTSLTIQCQVDSQVTMMFWYRQQPGQSLTLIATANQGSEATYESGFVIDKFPISRPNLTFSTLTVSNMSPEDSSIYLCSVEGTGDDYGYTFGSGTRLTVV.

This clonotype turned up a few times. The chain links TRBV20-1 to TRBJ2-7; possibly TRBD1 for D (6 bases). The CDR3 runs to 11 residues. Deletions cut 4 bases from V and 6 bases from J, with 10 bases between. Germline V lookup: CDR1 DFQATT, CDR2 SNEGSKA (reference sequence). CDR3 nucleotides: TGCAGTGCTATCCAGGGGCGCGAGCAGTACGTC. This gives the protein CSAIQGREQYV.

The J gene is TRBJ2-2, the V gene TRBV24-1, with D unresolved. Between the trimmed V and J ends, which lost 1 base and 0 bases, there was a span of 8 bases. The CDR3 runs to 16 residues. Per the germline V gene, CDR1 is KGHDR and CDR2 is SFDVKD. CDR3 coding DNA: TGTGCCACCAGTGATTTTCTTGTCTCGAACACCGGGGAGCTGTTTTTT. This encodes CATSDFLVSNTGELFF.

In its sample, this clonotype was seen a few times. V and J are TRBV12-3 or TRBV12-4 and TRBJ1-2, with D perhaps matching TRBD1 (5 bases). The CDR3 has 12 residues. V shed 1 base and J shed 10 bases, with 10 bases lying between them. The chain's CDR3 is CASSLVGADYTF. CDR3 DNA: TGTGCCAGCAGTTTAGTAGGGGCCGACTACACCTTC.

The chain links TRBV27 to TRBJ2-6; 8 bases are shared with TRBD1. V shed 5 bases and J 0 bases; nucleotides not matched to a gene: 12. The V gene's germline CDR1 is MNHEY and CDR2 SMNVEV (reference sequence). The CDR3 contains 19 residues. This CDR3 is CASSAYQTGVLSGANVLTF. The CDR3 DNA reads TGTGCCAGCAGTGCCTACCAGACAGGGGTCCTCTCTGGGGCCAACGTCCTGACTTTC.

The J gene is TRBJ2-7, the V gene TRBV20-1; 9 nucleotides line up with TRBD1. The length of the CDR3 is 14 residues. Germline values: CDR1 DFQATT, CDR2 SNEGSKA (reference sequence). Losses at the gene ends were 1 base for V and 4 bases for J; bases not matched to a gene: 5. The CDR3 bases are TGCAGTGCTAGAGCCGGGACAGGGAATTACGAGCAGTACGTC. It translates to CSARAGTGNYEQYV.

This chain uses TRBV20-1 with TRBJ1-6; the D is unclear. The CDR3 consists of 15 residues. The germline V gene has CDR1 DFQATT and CDR2 SNEGSKA (reference sequence). V lost 5 bases and J lost 0, with 11 bases in between. CDR3 amino acids: CSARRSDSYNSPLHF. Written as DNA, the CDR3 is TGCAGTGCTCGTCGGAGTGACTCCTATAATTCACCCCTCCACTTT.

This clonotype occurred a few times. The gene calls are TRBV12-3 or TRBV12-4 and TRBJ2-1; D unresolved. The CDR3 has 11 amino acids. V shed 1 base and J shed 9 bases, with 4 bases lying between them. CDR3 amino acids: CASSLGIEQFF. The CDR3 DNA reads as TGTGCCAGCAGTTTAGGTATTGAGCAGTTCTTC.

This clonotype has just a few counts. The V and J genes are TRBV28 and TRBJ2-1; the D gene is possibly TRBD1 (5 bases). This CDR3 is 14 amino acids long. Germline V gene data show CDR1 as MDHEN and CDR2 as SYDVKM. Trimming left V 6 bases short and J 6 bases short, with 15 bases between. The CDR3: CASSLLGQRNEQFF. CDR3 nucleotide sequence: TGTGCCAGCAGCCTTCTGGGGCAGCGCAATGAGCAGTTCTTC.

The table lists this clonotype with a few counts. The chain has TRBV5-1 and TRBJ2-6, with a tentative D call TRBD1 (5 bases). The V gene lost 1 base and the J gene lost 5 bases, with 10 bases spanning the gap. CDR3 size: 15 residues. CDR1 and CDR2 (germline): SGHRS, YFSETQ. The DNA of the CDR3 is TGCGCCAGCAGCTTGAATCAGGGCTGGGCCAACGTCCTGACTTTC. Translating it yields CASSLNQGWANVLTF.

A few counts support this clonotype. This chain connects TRBV6-2 or TRBV6-3 to TRBJ2-5, with 10 bases fitting TRBD2. The CDR3 contains 14 residues. CDR1 MNHEY and CDR2 SVGEGT come from the germline V gene. Trimming took 8 bases from V and 8 from J; bases not matched to a gene: 11. The CDR3 coding sequence is TGTGCCAGCTCCGGGACTAGCGCCCTCAACACCCAGTACTTC. Protein sequence: CASSGTSALNTQYF.

This chain uses TRBV7-3 with TRBJ2-1; the match to TRBD2 covers 9 bases. Germline V lookup: CDR1 SGHTA, CDR2 FQGTGA. The V and J ends lost 2 bases and 3 bases, in that order; junction bases with no gene match: 2. The CDR3 loop spans 15 amino acids. CDR3 bases: TGTGCCAGCAGCTTAGGGCGGGGGGGCTACAATGAGCAGTTCTTC. Its protein product is CASSLGRGGYNEQFF. The full variable domain, its missing parts supplied by reference TRBV7-3 and TRBJ2-1, is GAGVSQTPSNKVTEKGKYVELRCDPISGHTALYWYRQSLGQGPEFLIYFQGTGAADDSGLPNDRFFAVRPEGSVSTLKIQRTERGDSAVYLCASSLGRGGYNEQFFGPGTRLTVL.

This clonotype was observed many times. The rearrangement joins TRBV5-1 to TRBJ2-5; 10 bases map to TRBD1. Germline loops: CDR1 SGHRS, CDR2 YFSETQ. The V segment lost 0 bases and the J segment 2 bases; nucleotides outside the gene matches: 4. There are 16 residues in the CDR3. The chain's CDR3 is CASSLGDRGLQETQYF. DNA for the CDR3: TGCGCCAGCAGCTTGGGGGACAGGGGTTTACAAGAGACCCAGTACTTC. Supplemented by reference TRBV5-1 and TRBJ2-5, the full variable domain reads KAGVTQTPRYLIKTRGQQVTLSCSPISGHRSVSWYQQTPGQGLQFLFEYFSETQRNKGNFPGRFSGRQFSNSRSEMNVSTLELGDSALYLCASSLGDRGLQETQYFGPGTRLLVL.

The rearrangement joins TRBV21-1 to TRBJ1-5. TRBV21-1 corresponds to a pseudogene. The CDR3 spans 11 residues. For the CDR3, the DNA is TGTGCCAGCAGCAAAGGTCAGCCCCAGCATTTT. It is translated as CASSKGQPQHF.